The 24 T cell receptor beta chains in this list originate from one sample, sequenced in a study of T cells in Graves' hyperthyroidism and ophthalmopathy. Researchers amplified the TCR beta CDR3 regions from RNA transcripts. The HTBI primer set was used in a first-round RT-PCR of the TCR CDR3. Each CDR3 protein gets one entry after TCRdb re-called the multiplex PCR reads with MiXCR. This sample carries fewer than 700,000 distinct CDR3 sequences, roughly 17% of them seen once, and the ten largest clones take 3.8%. Specimen: blood. The receptors come from a woman aged 30 to 39 with Graves' hyperthyroidism.

The chain employs TRBV12-3 or TRBV12-4 and TRBJ2-1; 7 bases match TRBD2. There are 17 residues in the CDR3. V lost 6 bases, J lost 0 bases, and 11 bases stayed unmatched. The CDR3 sequence is CASSGASGYLSYNEQFF. CDR3 sequence (DNA): TGTGCCAGCAGCGGGGCTAGCGGTTATCTCTCCTACAATGAGCAGTTCTTC.

This sequence joins TRBV28 and TRBJ1-5, with 8 bases that match TRBD1. Per the germline V gene, CDR1 is MDHEN and CDR2 is SYDVKM. V was pared by 4 bases and J by 6 bases, with 14 bases of the junction left unmatched. CDR3 size: 17 residues. CDR3 nucleotides: TGTGCCAGCAGTTCAACGAAGGACAGGGCGGTGGGTCAGCCCCAGCATTTT. Translating gives CASSSTKDRAVGQPQHF.

The chain has TRBV5-6 and TRBJ1-4; D is ambiguous. Germline V gene sequence: CDR1 SGHDT, CDR2 YYEEEE. Trimming cost V 3 bases and J 8 bases, with 8 bases left between them. CDR3 length: 12 residues. CDR3 in DNA: TGTGCCAGCAGCTCCGGGTCGGAAAAACTGTTTTTT. As protein: CASSSGSEKLFF.

This clonotype was seen more than once but under ten times. The chain carries TRBV4-3 and TRBJ2-7; TRBD2 matches at 7 bases. Germline V lookup: CDR1 LGHNA, CDR2 YSLEER. The CDR3 spans 16 residues. V was clipped by 2 bases and J by 2 bases; unmatched bases: 9. CDR3 loop: CASSQRSGNSPYEQYF. The CDR3 DNA reads as TGCGCCAGCAGCCAACGGAGCGGGAACTCCCCCTACGAGCAGTACTTC.

This clonotype appeared many times. The chain employs TRBV2 and TRBJ2-7; D possibly corresponds to TRBD1 (5 bases). Germline loops: CDR1 SNHLY, CDR2 FYNNEI. The CDR3 sequence is 12 residues long. V shed 7 bases and J shed 4 bases, with 11 bases lying between them. CDR3 DNA sequence: TGTGCCAGCAAGACAAGGGGTTACGAGCAGTACTTC. Translated, it gives CASKTRGYEQYF.

This chain uses TRBV24-1 with TRBJ1-2, with no clear D. The V end lost 2 bases, the J end lost 9 bases, and 6 bases lay between the germline ends. Per germline, CDR1 KGHDR and CDR2 SFDVKD. There are 11 residues in the CDR3. The CDR3 protein is CATSDWERYTF. In DNA, the CDR3 is TGTGCCACCAGTGATTGGGAGCGCTACACCTTC.

This clonotype was recorded once. V usage is TRBV20-1 and J usage is TRBJ1-2; the D is unclear. The CDR3 extends over 14 amino acids. Germline V gene lookup returns CDR1 DFQATT and CDR2 SNEGSKA (reference sequence). Trimming pared 0 bases from V and 4 bases from J, leaving 12 bases between. The CDR3 sequence is CSARDPDRSYGYTF. For the CDR3, the DNA is TGCAGTGCTAGAGACCCGGACCGAAGCTATGGCTACACCTTC.

This clonotype has a handful of counts. The chain combines TRBV4-1 with TRBJ2-7; D assignment may be TRBD1 or TRBD2 (5 bases each). This CDR3 is built from 17 residues. V was pared by 4 bases and J by 3 bases, with 22 bases between. Germline assignment: CDR1 MGHRA and CDR2 YSYEKL. The CDR3 here is CASSLFRGERSHYEQYF. CDR3 in DNA: TGCGCCAGCAGCCTATTTAGGGGTGAGCGGAGCCACTACGAGCAGTACTTC.

A note on this clonotype: A much larger clone lies one base from this, so it may be a read error. This chain connects TRBV12-3 or TRBV12-4 to TRBJ1-1; 10 nucleotides align to TRBD1. The length of the CDR3 is 15 residues. The CDR3 region has the DNA TGTGCCGGCAGTAGACAGGGGGCACTGAACACTGAAGCTTTCTTT. This sequence encodes CAGSRQGALNTEAFF.

The sample holds a few counts of this clonotype. The rearrangement links TRBV6-1 to TRBJ2-2, with a possible D match to TRBD2 (5 bases). Looked up from germline, CDR1 is MNHNS and CDR2 is SASEGT. The V end was cut by 5 bases, the J end by 5 bases, with 18 bases between. This CDR3 has 16 amino acids. The DNA for the CDR3 is TGTGCCAGCAGTTCCGAGATGCGGGCCCTAACCGGGGAGCTGTTTTTT. Protein: CASSSEMRALTGELFF.

The rearrangement links TRBV19 to TRBJ2-3; no clear D. CDR3 length equals 15 residues. Germline V gene sequence: CDR1 LNHDA, CDR2 SQIVND (reference sequence). V gave up 2 bases and J gave up 0 bases, with 9 bases separating them. The CDR3 is CASSIWHGSTDTQYF. CDR3 coding DNA: TGTGCCAGTAGTATATGGCACGGAAGCACAGATACGCAGTATTTT.

At least ten counts were recorded for this clonotype. This chain joins TRBV27 and TRBJ1-1; D not certain. V lost 2 bases to trimming and J lost 5 bases, with 18 bases between them. The CDR3 is 16 amino acids. CDR1 is MNHEY, CDR2 SMNVEV, per germline (reference sequence). This chain's CDR3 is CASSLRADAPITEAFF. As DNA, the CDR3 is TGTGCCAGCAGTTTAAGGGCTGACGCCCCTATAACTGAAGCTTTCTTT.

The rearrangement joins TRBV9 to TRBJ1-5, with unresolved D. Looked up from germline, CDR1 is SGDLS and CDR2 is YYNGEE. The CDR3 consists of 13 residues. Trimming took off 0 bases at V and 6 bases at J, with 7 bases between the two ends. CDR3 region: CASSVAPGQPQHF. The CDR3, as DNA: TGTGCCAGCAGCGTAGCCCCGGGTCAGCCCCAGCATTTT.

The gene calls are TRBV6-1 and TRBJ1-5; perhaps TRBD1 as D (5 bases). V was clipped by 3 bases and J by 0 bases, with 9 bases between them. The V gene's germline CDR1 is MNHNS and CDR2 SASEGT. The CDR3 has 15 amino acids. The CDR3 reads CASSDGTHSNQPQHF. CDR3 DNA: TGTGCCAGCAGTGACGGGACCCATAGCAATCAGCCCCAGCATTTT.

This clonotype was picked up a small number of times. This chain uses TRBV5-4 with TRBJ2-7, with 7 positions matching TRBD1. Germline CDR1 is SGHNT and CDR2 is YYREEE (reference sequence). The CDR3 loop spans 14 amino acids. V trimming: 4 bases; J trimming: 5 bases; junction bases outside the gene matches: 9. CDR3 residues: CASSTGQARDEQYF. CDR3 in DNA: TGTGCCAGCAGCACCGGACAGGCCAGGGACGAGCAGTACTTC.

As to this clonotype: Being one base from a much bigger clone, this may be a read error. V usage is TRBV27 and J usage is TRBJ2-3, with D unclear. Per germline, CDR1 MNHEY and CDR2 SMNVEV (reference sequence). CDR3 length equals 15 residues. Trimming cost V 3 bases and J 1 base, with 11 bases left between them. For the CDR3, the DNA is TGTGCCAGCAGTTTCTTCTTGAACCGCACAGATACGCAGTATTTT. It translates to CASSFFLNRTDTQYF.

This clonotype was observed a single time. This sequence joins TRBV10-3 and TRBJ1-2; unclear D gene. From germline, CDR1 is ENHRY and CDR2 SYGVKD. The CDR3 is made up of 14 amino acids. Trimming pared 3 bases from V and 6 bases from J, leaving 14 bases between. The CDR3 region has the DNA TGTGCCATCAGTGACTCGTATCGTAGGGATGGCTACACCTTC. It is translated as CAISDSYRRDGYTF.

Ten or more counts support this clonotype. The gene calls are TRBV11-2 and TRBJ2-3; either TRBD1 or TRBD2 may fit D (6 bases each). The CDR3 contains 13 residues. Germline V gene lookup returns CDR1 SGHAT and CDR2 FQNNGV. The V gene lost 2 bases and the J gene lost 6 bases, with 9 bases spanning the gap. The DNA for the CDR3 is TGTGCCAGCAGCTTAACGGGGGCGGATACGCAGTATTTT. Its translation is CASSLTGADTQYF.

Of note for this clonotype: One end of the junction varies from germline; a read error may be responsible. The chain recombines TRBV6-1 with TRBJ1-4; D uncertain. Germline CDR1 MNHNS, CDR2 SASEGT. This CDR3 has 12 amino acids. The CDR3 region has the DNA TGTGCCAGCTCGGGTATTAATGGAAAACTGTTTTTT. This translates into CASSGINGKLFF.

The chain carries TRBV5-1 and TRBJ2-1; D is unclear. Between the trimmed V and J ends, which lost 4 bases and 8 bases, there was a span of 19 bases. Germline loops: CDR1 SGHRS, CDR2 YFSETQ. The CDR3 has 15 residues. The CDR3 loop is CASSLELDKSDEQFF. In nucleotides, the CDR3 is TGCGCCAGCAGCCTGGAACTTGACAAAAGCGATGAGCAGTTCTTC.

The chain has TRBV27 and TRBJ2-1, with TRBD2 matching over 10 bases. This CDR3 has 16 amino acids. After removal of 2 bases from V and 4 bases from J, the junction contained 5 bases not matched to a gene. From germline, CDR1 is MNHEY and CDR2 SMNVEV (reference sequence). The CDR3 nucleotides read TGTGCCAGCAGTTTAGGGAGCGGGAGGGGTTACAATGAGCAGTTCTTC. It specifies CASSLGSGRGYNEQFF.

For this clonotype: One end of the junction does not line up with germline, which may come from a read error. The rearrangement links TRBV12-5 to TRBJ1-1; 11 bases match TRBD1. The CDR3 extends over 17 amino acids. Germline V lookup: CDR1 LGHNT, CDR2 FRNRAP. The DNA for the CDR3 is TGTGCTAATGGTTTGGTTAGGACAGGGGGCATGAACACTGAAGCTTTCTTT. It encodes CANGLVRTGGMNTEAFF.

This clonotype was detected a few times. The chain is built from TRBV29-1 and TRBJ2-7, with TRBD2 matching over 9 bases. CDR3 length: 16 amino acids. Germline V gene lookup returns CDR1 SQVTM and CDR2 ANQGSEA. The V and J ends lost 1 base and 7 bases, in that order; junction bases with no gene match: 14. CDR3 in amino acids: CSVEGLAEYPVGEQYF. DNA of the CDR3: TGCAGCGTTGAAGGACTAGCGGAATACCCCGTGGGGGAGCAGTACTTC.

This clonotype occurred many times. The genes are TRBV12-3 or TRBV12-4 and TRBJ2-7, with D maybe TRBD1 (6 bases). This CDR3 spans 14 amino acids. Trimming stripped 2 bases from V and 5 bases from J, with 13 bases between. The CDR3 sequence is CASSLSQGLDEQYF. The DNA for the CDR3 is TGTGCCAGCAGTTTATCACAGGGCCTTGACGAGCAGTACTTC.